The clone carrying this T cell receptor beta chain was seen only once. These data are taken from a study of blood T cell repertoires in COVID-19. Overall study: Donors in the United States, Italy and Spain gave samples during acute or convalescent COVID-19. The cDNA or gDNA used as material had been derived from T cells, B-cell-depleted T cells, or PBMCs.

In Cohort 3, a recovered donor had either two negative PCRs, clearance, or symptom resolution. J was trimmed by 4 bases and V by 7 bases; bases with no gene match: 4. The CDR3 runs to 13 residues. Looked up from germline, CDR1 is MNHEY and CDR2 is SVGAGI. In the authors' methods: Amplification from reference gene primers served as the basis for estimated nucleated cell counts. Libraries were prepared by immunoSEQ multiplex PCR; TCRdb keeps only in-frame clonotypes and omits some of them. That table gives V, J and clone size, and the DNA gave D and trimming. This table has 400,000 or so clones, 80% to 90% appearing once.

The specimen sequenced was PBMCs or T cells enriched from blood (not recorded which). V and J are TRBV6-5 and TRBJ2-7; TRBD2 matches at 10 bases. The receptor was isolated from a man between 25 and 39 years old who had recovered from COVID-19. The CDR3 sequence: CASTASGSYEQYF. The DNA of the CDR3 is TGTGCCAGCACGGCTAGCGGGAGTTACGAGCAGTACTTC.